This T cell receptor beta chain was sequenced during a study of T-cell reconstitution after alpha-beta-depleted transplantation in children. This CDR3 contains 12 residues. V was pared by 2 bases and J by 3 bases, with 5 bases between. Germline V gene sequence: CDR1 MNHEY, CDR2 SVGEGT. This sample's TCRbeta library carried unique molecular identifier barcodes. TCRdb fed the PCR reads into MiXCR, producing one record per CDR3 protein. The table shows roughly 500,000 distinct CDR3 sequences, with about 33% occurring only once. The specimen was PBMCs from the stem cell graft donor, collected from the stem cell graft. J is TRBJ2-7 and V is TRBV6-2 or TRBV6-3; D may be TRBD2 (5 bases). This TCR came from a human donor who donated a stem cell graft to a child with aplastic anemia. The CDR3 spells CASSYRGYEQYV. CDR3 coding DNA: TGTGCCAGCAGTTACCGGGGCTACGAGCAGTACGTC.